Each of the 16 T cell receptor beta chains below was sequenced from the same sample in a study of OX40 agonist ivuxolimab in advanced cancers. Clones were sequenced by immunoSEQ multiplex PCR, and TCRdb holds only the in-frame ones, with some missing. The table has around 15,000 clones, 70% seen once; the top ten hold 35% to 45%. The source was CD4+ or CD8+ T cells sorted from blood, collected in a trial of the OX40 agonist ivuxolimab. The receptors derive from an adult with an advanced solid tumor such as melanoma, head and neck, liver or kidney cancer.

This clone was detected only a few times. The chain recombines TRBV27 with TRBJ1-1; no clear D. The V end lost 3 bases, the J end lost 1 base, and 6 bases lay between the germline ends. The germline CDR1 and CDR2 sequences are MNHEY and SMNVEV (reference sequence). The CDR3 covers 13 residues. CDR3 in amino acids: CASSFSENTEAFF. CDR3 nucleotide sequence: TGTGCCAGCAGTTTCTCAGAGAACACTGAAGCTTTCTTT.

This clone is medium-sized in the sample. V is TRBV6-5 and J is TRBJ2-1, with D tentatively TRBD1 or TRBD2 (5 bases each). Trimming cost V 8 bases and J 5 bases, with 13 bases left between them. The CDR3 runs 13 residues. The germline gives CDR1 MNHEY, CDR2 SVGAGI. The chain's CDR3 is CASRDGVNNEQFF. CDR3 sequence (DNA): TGTGCCAGCCGGGACGGCGTCAACAATGAGCAGTTCTTC.

The chain is built from TRBV27 and TRBJ1-3; a possible D gene is TRBD1 (6 bases). Germline loops: CDR1 MNHEY, CDR2 SMNVEV (reference sequence). The germline V and J ends were trimmed by 5 bases and 3 bases, with 8 bases remaining between them. The CDR3 has 13 residues. In DNA, the CDR3 is TGTGCCAGCAGTAGGGGGTTTGGAAACACCATATATTTT. Protein sequence: CASSRGFGNTIYF.

This sequence joins TRBV5-1 and TRBJ2-5; D is possibly TRBD1 (5 bases). The CDR3 covers 13 residues. The germline CDR1 and CDR2 sequences are SGHRS and YFSETQ. Trimming stripped 4 bases from V and 3 bases from J, with 10 bases between. CDR3: CASSETAEETQYF. The CDR3 nucleotides read TGCGCCAGCAGCGAGACAGCTGAAGAGACCCAGTACTTC.

The chain employs TRBV30 and TRBJ1-4; 7 bases match TRBD1. Germline CDR1 reads GTSNPN; CDR2 reads SVGIG (reference sequence). The V gene end was trimmed by 3 bases and the J gene end by 3 bases; junction bases not matched to a gene: 1. The CDR3 has 13 amino acids. CDR3 nucleotide sequence: TGTGCCTGGAGGCAGGGGGCTAATGAAAAACTGTTTTTT. Amino acid sequence: CAWRQGANEKLFF.

The rearrangement links TRBV6-6 to TRBJ2-2; D ambiguous. Germline-derived CDR1 and CDR2 are MNHNY and SVGAGI (reference sequence). Trimming shortened V by 1 base and J by 4 bases, and 10 bases separated the two germline ends. CDR3 length equals 15 residues. The CDR3 nucleotides are TGTGCCAGCAGTTACTTCGACCTGATCACCGGGGAGCTGTTTTTT. It yields the protein CASSYFDLITGELFF.

The chain couples TRBV27 to TRBJ2-2, with TRBD1 matching 9 bases. Germline lookup yields CDR1 MNHEY and CDR2 SMNVEV (reference sequence). The CDR3 spans 17 residues. The junction had 9 bases not matched to a gene; V was cut back by 2 bases and J by 5 bases. The CDR3 reads CASSLTPGTGWTGELFF. The DNA of the CDR3 is TGTGCCAGCAGTTTAACCCCCGGGACAGGGTGGACCGGGGAGCTGTTTTTT.

The rearrangement links TRBV19 to TRBJ2-1, with 8 bases aligning to TRBD2. CDR3 size: 16 residues. V shed 3 bases, J shed 0 bases, and the junction held 4 bases outside the gene matches. The germline V gene encodes CDR1 LNHDA and CDR2 SQIVND (reference sequence). The CDR3 reads CASSIFSGTSYNEQFF. Here the CDR3 DNA reads TGTGCCAGTAGTATCTTTAGCGGGACCTCCTACAATGAGCAGTTCTTC.

This clone is labeled as medium-sized. Other DNA sequences within the sample encode an identical CDR3. The chain is built from TRBV15 and TRBJ1-2; possibly TRBD1 for D (6 bases). V gave up 0 bases and J gave up 6 bases, with 8 bases separating them. Germline V gene lookup returns CDR1 LNHNV and CDR2 YYDKDF (reference sequence). This CDR3 is built from 13 residues. For the CDR3, the DNA is TGTGCCACCAGCAGAGAAGAGGGGGATGGCTACACCTTC. Protein sequence: CATSREEGDGYTF.

The chain links TRBV30 to TRBJ1-3; D is undetermined. CDR3 length: 12 amino acids. Germline V gives CDR1 GTSNPN, CDR2 SVGIG (reference sequence). V lost 6 bases and J 8 bases, leaving 14 bases between the germline ends. The CDR3 nucleotides are TGTGCCTGCCTCGGACCACTGGACACCATATATTTT. Residues: CACLGPLDTIYF.

J is TRBJ1-1 and V is TRBV4-1; TRBD1 matches at 8 bases. Germline V CDR1 and CDR2: MGHRA, YSYEKL. The CDR3 runs 13 residues. J lost 1 base, V lost 8 bases, and 3 bases had no gene match. CDR3 sequence (DNA): TGCGCCAGCTCAGGGGGCGGGAACACTGAAGCTTTCTTT. Translation: CASSGGGNTEAFF.

The chain is built from TRBV19 and TRBJ2-7; tentatively, D is TRBD1 or TRBD2 (5 bases each). Trimming took 3 bases from V and 0 from J, leaving 6 bases between them. The germline V gene has CDR1 LNHDA and CDR2 SQIVND (reference sequence). The CDR3 runs 13 residues. The DNA of the CDR3 is TGTGCCAGTAGTATGGGGGACTCCTACGAGCAGTACTTC. This gives the protein CASSMGDSYEQYF.

The sample holds a few counts of this clone. This chain connects TRBV28 to TRBJ1-3; D is uncertain. The CDR3 extends over 17 amino acids. The V end lost 6 bases, the J end lost 0 bases, and 18 bases lay between the germline ends. From germline, CDR1 is MDHEN and CDR2 SYDVKM. The CDR3 sequence is CASREPRAGTSGNTIYF. The CDR3, as DNA: TGTGCCAGCAGAGAACCACGCGCGGGTACCTCTGGAAACACCATATATTTT.

The chain employs TRBV9 and TRBJ1-4, with 7 bases identical to TRBD1. Germline CDR1 reads SGDLS; CDR2 reads YYNGEE. The CDR3 covers 17 residues. Germline trimming cut 2 bases from V and 0 bases from J; bases unmatched to any gene: 7. CDR3 sequence: CASSVSGTVATNEKLFF. The CDR3 nucleotides read TGTGCCAGCAGCGTCTCCGGGACAGTTGCAACTAATGAAAAACTGTTTTTT.

V gene TRBV6-6 combines with J gene TRBJ2-7, with a weak D call TRBD2 (5 bases). The germline V gene encodes CDR1 MNHNY and CDR2 SVGAGI (reference sequence). V lost 7 bases and J lost 2, with 9 bases in between. The CDR3 sequence is 12 residues long. CDR3 DNA: TGTGCCAGCACTTCCGGGGCCTACGAGCAGTACTTC. It translates to CASTSGAYEQYF.

The chain couples TRBV27 to TRBJ2-7, with 10 bases that match TRBD2. V shed 2 bases, J shed 0 bases, and the junction held 1 base outside the gene matches. The CDR3 runs to 15 residues. CDR1 is MNHEY and CDR2 is SMNVEV in the germline V gene (reference sequence). The CDR3 nucleotides read TGTGCCAGCAGTTTAAGCGGGGGGGCCTCCTACGAGCAGTACTTC. This encodes CASSLSGGASYEQYF.